These 29 T cell receptor beta chains originate from one sample sequenced in a study of shared clonotypes between healthy human individuals. Sequencing was performed with immunoSEQ multiplex PCR; in TCRdb, only in-frame clones are kept and a portion is missing. The sample lists around 1,100,000 clones, approximately 75% seen once, with about 0.94% in the top ten. What was sequenced was memory CD4+ T cells from PBMCs. Subset indicated: CD45RA-negative fraction. These receptors all come from a man between 18 and 35 years old in good health. Some clones in this sample may be carry-over from other donors' samples.

The chain uses TRBV6-5 and TRBJ2-7; D gene uncertain. CDR3 length: 13 residues. Germline V gives CDR1 MNHEY, CDR2 SVGAGI. V was pared by 8 bases and J by 4 bases, with 15 bases between. For the CDR3, the DNA is TGTGCCAGCTCCTACCTTAGAGGTTACGAGCAGTACTTC. The encoded protein is CASSYLRGYEQYF.

This chain links TRBV30 with TRBJ1-1; D is undetermined. The CDR3 contains 11 residues. CDR1 is GTSNPN and CDR2 is SVGIG in the germline V gene (reference sequence). V was shortened by 1 base and J by 6 bases, with 6 bases between the two germline ends. CDR3 sequence reads: CAWSAGAEAFF. The CDR3 DNA reads as TGTGCCTGGAGTGCTGGGGCTGAAGCTTTCTTT. The full variable domain, rest sourced from reference TRBV30 and TRBJ1-1, is SQTIHQWPATLVQPVGSPLSLECTVEGTSNPNLYWYRQAAGRGLQLLFYSVGIGQISSEVPQNLSASRPQDRQFILSSKKLLLSDSGFYLCAWSAGAEAFFGQGTRLTVV.

This clone showed up just a few times. The V and J genes are TRBV19 and TRBJ1-5, with a possible D match to TRBD1 (6 bases). The CDR3 is 14 amino acids. Trimming took 10 bases from V and 2 from J, leaving 15 bases between them. Germline lookup yields CDR1 LNHDA and CDR2 SQIVND (reference sequence). The CDR3 nucleotides read TGTGCCACAGGGGCAGGGAGGGGCAATCAGCCCCAGCATTTT. Translation gives CATGAGRGNQPQHF.

As to this clone: A junction end diverges from the germline sequence, so it may reflect a read error. The chain joins TRBV2 to TRBJ2-2, with D possibly matching TRBD1 (5 bases). CDR3 size: 13 residues. Germline V gene sequence: CDR1 SNHLY, CDR2 FYNNEI. As DNA, the CDR3 is TGTGCCAGCAATGAAGGGGCCGGCGGGGAGCTGTTTTTT. Its protein product is CASNEGAGGELFF.

The CDR3 reads CASSVGPPLGGPYNEQFF. DNA for the CDR3: TGTGCCAGCAGCGTAGGGCCCCCACTTGGGGGCCCCTACAATGAGCAGTTCTTC. The chain has TRBV9 and TRBJ2-1; D perhaps matches TRBD1 (6 bases). Between the trimmed V and J ends, which lost 0 bases and 2 bases, there was a span of 18 bases. CDR3 length equals 18 residues. Germline CDR1 reads SGDLS; CDR2 reads YYNGEE.

V and J are TRBV6-6 and TRBJ2-1, with D uncertain. The length of the CDR3 is 12 residues. Germline V gene data show CDR1 as MNHNY and CDR2 as SVGAGI (reference sequence). The ends were cut back, 2 bases at V and 9 bases at J, with 8 bases in the middle. DNA for the CDR3: TGTGCCAGCAGTTACGTCGAAGGTGAGCAGTTCTTC. Its translation is CASSYVEGEQFF.

The V gene is TRBV19, the J gene TRBJ2-3; weak D call: TRBD1 (6 bases). The CDR3 has 15 amino acids. Germline CDR1 and CDR2: LNHDA and SQIVND (reference sequence). Trimming removed 3 bases at V and 5 bases at J, with 15 bases between. The CDR3 sequence: CASSIGGRVGDTQYF. Here the CDR3 DNA reads TGTGCCAGTAGTATTGGGGGCCGGGTGGGAGATACGCAGTATTTT.

This clone was observed many times. This sample also contains other DNA sequences that code for the same CDR3. This CDR3 reads CASSGTGGEQYF. The DNA of the CDR3 is TGTGCCAGCAGTGGGACAGGGGGCGAGCAGTACTTC. The chain joins TRBV2 to TRBJ2-7; the match to TRBD1 covers 10 bases. The V segment lost 4 bases and the J segment 6 bases; nucleotides outside the gene matches: 0. Germline CDR1 SNHLY, CDR2 FYNNEI. This CDR3 spans 12 amino acids.

The rearrangement uses TRBV7-9 and TRBJ1-1, with TRBD1 identical over 7 bases. Trimming took 5 bases from V and 3 from J; bases not matched to a gene: 6. CDR1 is SEHNR, CDR2 FQNEAQ, per germline (reference sequence). CDR3 length: 14 amino acids. As DNA, the CDR3 is TGTGCCAGCAGCAGACAGGGAGGCGACACTGAAGCTTTCTTT. Protein product: CASSRQGGDTEAFF.

This clone has just a few counts. The rearrangement links TRBV7-3 to TRBJ1-1; D may be TRBD1 (6 bases). V lost 5 bases and J lost 1, with 14 bases in between. CDR1 is SGHTA, CDR2 FQGTGA, per germline. The CDR3 spans 15 residues. CDR3 nucleotides: TGTGCCAGCAGCGTCTCGGGACACTGGAACACTGAAGCTTTCTTT. Residues: CASSVSGHWNTEAFF. Using reference TRBV7-3 and TRBJ1-1 for the parts outside the CDR3, the full variable domain is GAGVSQTPSNKVTEKGKYVELRCDPISGHTALYWYRQSLGQGPEFLIYFQGTGAADDSGLPNDRFFAVRPEGSVSTLKIQRTERGDSAVYLCASSVSGHWNTEAFFGQGTRLTVV.

The sample holds one count of this clone. The chain joins TRBV29-1 to TRBJ2-3; D possibly uses TRBD1 or TRBD2 (5 bases each). CDR1 is SQVTM, CDR2 ANQGSEA, per germline. CDR3 length equals 15 residues. The V and J ends lost 6 bases and 0 bases respectively, with 16 bases between them. The CDR3 DNA is TGCAGCGTCCAGGGACGGAATCCTAGCACAGATACGCAGTATTTT. It translates to CSVQGRNPSTDTQYF.

The chain has TRBV9 and TRBJ2-2, with D perhaps matching TRBD2 (6 bases). V lost 1 base and J 7 bases, leaving 17 bases between the germline ends. The CDR3 sequence is 16 residues long. Germline values: CDR1 SGDLS, CDR2 YYNGEE. Here the CDR3 reads CASSVLVAGIGGELFF. CDR3 coding DNA: TGTGCCAGCAGCGTACTCGTGGCGGGAATCGGCGGGGAGCTGTTTTTT.

The chain has TRBV6-1 and TRBJ2-7, with 9 bases matching TRBD2. CDR1 is MNHNS and CDR2 is SASEGT in the germline V gene. The CDR3 has 15 amino acids. The V segment lost 3 bases and the J segment 2 bases; nucleotides outside the gene matches: 5. This CDR3 is CASSDPTSGPYEQYF. CDR3 DNA: TGTGCCAGCAGTGATCCGACTAGCGGACCCTACGAGCAGTACTTC.

CDR3 nucleotides: TGCGCCAGCAGGATCGGGGCCACCTACGAGCAGTACTTC. Protein sequence: CASRIGATYEQYF. V gene TRBV5-1 combines with J gene TRBJ2-7, with D perhaps being TRBD1 or TRBD2 (5 bases each). Germline CDR1 SGHRS, CDR2 YFSETQ. The V and J ends lost 5 bases and 2 bases respectively, with 11 bases between them. The CDR3 spans 13 residues.

The chain carries TRBV11-2 and TRBJ2-7; TRBD1 aligns across 8 bases. Germline values: CDR1 SGHAT, CDR2 FQNNGV. There are 15 residues in the CDR3. The V gene end was trimmed by 1 base and the J gene end by 2 bases; junction bases not matched to a gene: 4. CDR3 in amino acids: CASSLVPQGAYEQYF. For the CDR3, the DNA is TGTGCCAGCAGCTTAGTGCCACAGGGGGCCTACGAGCAGTACTTC.

This chain links TRBV6-1 with TRBJ1-5; 8 bases are a match to TRBD1. The V segment lost 7 bases and the J segment 3 bases; nucleotides outside the gene matches: 8. CDR1 and CDR2 from the germline V gene are MNHNS and SASEGT. The CDR3 runs 15 residues. CDR3 nucleotides: TGTGCCAGCATTGTCACAGGGGGACACAATCAGCCCCAGCATTTT. It is translated as CASIVTGGHNQPQHF.

About this clone: The same CDR3 arises from other DNA sequences in this sample as well. This sequence joins TRBV18 and TRBJ2-3; unclear D gene. The V gene's germline CDR1 is KGHSH and CDR2 LQKENI. The CDR3 contains 13 residues. The V end lost 1 base, the J end lost 2 bases, and 4 bases lay between the germline ends. The CDR3 bases are TGTGCCAGCTCACCACTCAACACAGATACGCAGTATTTT. As protein: CASSPLNTDTQYF. Supplemented by reference TRBV18 and TRBJ2-3, the full variable domain reads NAGVMQNPRHLVRRRGQEARLRCSPMKGHSHVYWYRQLPEEGLKFMVYLQKENIIDESGMPKERFSAEFPKEGPSILRIQQVVRGDSAAYFCASSPLNTDTQYFGPGTRLTVL.

J is TRBJ2-1 and V is TRBV6-1; D is unresolved. The germline V and J ends were trimmed by 2 bases and 6 bases, with 8 bases remaining between them. The germline gives CDR1 MNHNS, CDR2 SASEGT. This CDR3 has 13 residues. This CDR3 is CASSERRTNEQFF. CDR3 in DNA: TGTGCCAGCAGTGAACGACGGACCAATGAGCAGTTCTTC.

This clone was detected a few times. This chain connects TRBV7-2 to TRBJ2-7, with 7 bases lining up with TRBD2. Per germline, CDR1 SGHTA and CDR2 FQGNSA. Trimming cost V 0 bases and J 3 bases; bases outside gene matches: 8. The CDR3 is 16 residues long. CDR3 loop: CASSLAGSSGFYEQYF. The CDR3 DNA sequence: TGTGCCAGCAGCTTAGCCGGGAGTAGCGGGTTCTACGAGCAGTACTTC.

The chain joins TRBV9 to TRBJ2-3; 9 bases agree with TRBD1. The CDR3 is 16 residues long. The ends lost 4 bases at V and 0 bases at J; junction bases unmatched: 6. Germline-derived CDR1 and CDR2 are SGDLS and YYNGEE. DNA for the CDR3: TGTGCCAGCAGCCCCCGACAGGGGGATAGCACAGATACGCAGTATTTT. This sequence encodes CASSPRQGDSTDTQYF.

The chain has TRBV28 and TRBJ2-7, with 8 bases identical to TRBD2. The CDR3 is 15 amino acids. Germline V gene sequence: CDR1 MDHEN, CDR2 SYDVKM. V was pared by 5 bases and J by 4 bases, with 10 bases of the junction left unmatched. In DNA, the CDR3 is TGTGCCAGCAGTCGGGGGGGGCCTAAGTCTTACGAGCAGTACTTC. Its translation: CASSRGGPKSYEQYF.

V and J are TRBV20-1 and TRBJ1-1; weak D call: TRBD1 (6 bases). V was trimmed by 8 bases and J by 4 bases, leaving 11 bases between them. Germline values: CDR1 DFQATT, CDR2 SNEGSKA (reference sequence). CDR3 length: 11 residues. The CDR3 sequence: CSREGGTEAFF. CDR3 nucleotide sequence: TGCAGTCGCGAAGGGGGCACTGAAGCTTTCTTT.

This rearrangement joins TRBV27 to TRBJ2-1; tentative D call: TRBD2 (5 bases). V lost 2 bases, J lost 0 bases, and 8 bases lay in between. The germline V gene has CDR1 MNHEY and CDR2 SMNVEV (reference sequence). This CDR3 is built from 15 residues. The CDR3 DNA sequence: TGTGCCAGCAGTTTAATGGGGAGCTCCTACAATGAGCAGTTCTTC. Translated, it gives CASSLMGSSYNEQFF.

This chain uses TRBV6-5 with TRBJ2-1; maybe TRBD2 (6 bases). CDR1 and CDR2 (germline): MNHEY, SVGAGI. Trimming pared 6 bases from V and 8 bases from J, leaving 20 bases between. This CDR3 spans 15 amino acids. CDR3 region: CASRQAGLPTYEQFF. CDR3 DNA sequence: TGTGCCAGCAGACAAGCGGGCCTACCTACTTATGAGCAGTTCTTC.

The J gene is TRBJ2-5, the V gene TRBV11-2, with TRBD1 identical over 7 bases. The length of the CDR3 is 14 residues. Trimming cost V 5 bases and J 2 bases; bases outside gene matches: 5. Germline CDR1 is SGHAT and CDR2 is FQNNGV. The CDR3 region has the DNA TGTGCCAGCAGCAACATCAGGGGGCAAGAGACCCAGTACTTC. Protein: CASSNIRGQETQYF.

The chain uses TRBV28 and TRBJ1-1; D gene ambiguous. CDR3 length equals 12 residues. V dropped 6 bases and J dropped 3 bases, with 8 bases sitting between them. Germline CDR1 MDHEN, CDR2 SYDVKM. CDR3 in DNA: TGTGCCAGCAGCGGGTGGGACACTGAAGCTTTCTTT. This gives the protein CASSGWDTEAFF.

The chain recombines TRBV5-1 with TRBJ1-2; 9 nucleotides line up with TRBD1. The CDR3 consists of 14 residues. The V and J ends lost 3 bases and 3 bases, in that order; junction bases with no gene match: 3. Germline CDR1 SGHRS, CDR2 YFSETQ. The CDR3 DNA sequence: TGCGCCAGCAGCTCAGGGACAGGGCACTATGGCTACACCTTC. This sequence encodes CASSSGTGHYGYTF.

V gene TRBV5-6 combines with J gene TRBJ1-6, with 8 bases fitting TRBD1. This CDR3 contains 16 residues. With V trimmed by 2 bases and J by 8 bases, 9 bases remained unmatched. CDR1 and CDR2 (germline): SGHDT, YYEEEE. This CDR3 is CASSLDPTGAHSPLHF. The CDR3 DNA reads TGTGCCAGCAGCTTAGACCCGACAGGGGCACATTCACCCCTCCACTTT.

This clone was counted a single time. J is TRBJ1-2 and V is TRBV4-1, with D perhaps TRBD1 (5 bases). Trimming stripped 1 base from V and 6 bases from J, with 15 bases between. Germline CDR1 reads MGHRA; CDR2 reads YSYEKL. The CDR3 extends over 15 amino acids. DNA for the CDR3: TGCGCCAGCAGCCAAGCGAGAGGGGACTATAATGGCTACACCTTC. It codes for CASSQARGDYNGYTF.